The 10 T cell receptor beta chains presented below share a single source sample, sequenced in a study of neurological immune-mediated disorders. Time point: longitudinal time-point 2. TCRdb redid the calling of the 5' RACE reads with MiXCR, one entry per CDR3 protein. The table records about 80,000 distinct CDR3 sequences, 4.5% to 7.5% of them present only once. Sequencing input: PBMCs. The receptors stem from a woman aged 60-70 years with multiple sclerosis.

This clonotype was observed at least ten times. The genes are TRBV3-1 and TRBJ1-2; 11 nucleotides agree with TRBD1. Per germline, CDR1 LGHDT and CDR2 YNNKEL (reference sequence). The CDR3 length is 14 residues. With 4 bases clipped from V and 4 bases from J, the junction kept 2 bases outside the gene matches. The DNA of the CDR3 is TGTGCCAGCAGCCGGACAGGGGGCGCCTATGGCTACACCTTC. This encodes CASSRTGGAYGYTF.

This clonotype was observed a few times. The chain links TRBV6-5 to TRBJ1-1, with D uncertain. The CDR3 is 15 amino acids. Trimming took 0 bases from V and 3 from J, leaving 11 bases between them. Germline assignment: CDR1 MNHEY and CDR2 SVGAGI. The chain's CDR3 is CASSYSLTWDTEAFF. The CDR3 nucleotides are TGTGCCAGCAGTTACTCTCTGACCTGGGACACTGAAGCTTTCTTT.

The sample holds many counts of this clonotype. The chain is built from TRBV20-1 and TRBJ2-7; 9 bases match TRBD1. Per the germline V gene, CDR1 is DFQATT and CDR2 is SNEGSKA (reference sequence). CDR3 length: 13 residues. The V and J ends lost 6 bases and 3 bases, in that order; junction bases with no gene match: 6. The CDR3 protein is CSAPGQGNYEQYF. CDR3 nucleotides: TGCAGTGCCCCGGGACAGGGCAACTACGAGCAGTACTTC.

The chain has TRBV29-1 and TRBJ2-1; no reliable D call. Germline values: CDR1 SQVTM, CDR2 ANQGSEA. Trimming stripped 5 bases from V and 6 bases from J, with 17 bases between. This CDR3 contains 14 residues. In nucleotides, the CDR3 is TGCAGCGTTAAGTGGGTTCTCTTCGGCAATGAGCAGTTCTTC. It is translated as CSVKWVLFGNEQFF.

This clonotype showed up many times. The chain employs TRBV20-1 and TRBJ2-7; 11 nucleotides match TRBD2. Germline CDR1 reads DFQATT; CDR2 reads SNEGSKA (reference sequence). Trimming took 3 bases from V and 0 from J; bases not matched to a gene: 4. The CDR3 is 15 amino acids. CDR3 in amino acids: CSARETSGDSYEQYF. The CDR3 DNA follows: TGCAGTGCTAGGGAGACTAGCGGGGACTCCTACGAGCAGTACTTC.

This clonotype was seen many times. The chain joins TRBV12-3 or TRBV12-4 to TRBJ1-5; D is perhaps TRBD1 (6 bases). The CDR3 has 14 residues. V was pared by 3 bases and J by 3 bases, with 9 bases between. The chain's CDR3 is CASSLTGDNQPQHF. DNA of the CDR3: TGTGCCAGCAGTTTGACAGGAGACAATCAGCCCCAGCATTTT.

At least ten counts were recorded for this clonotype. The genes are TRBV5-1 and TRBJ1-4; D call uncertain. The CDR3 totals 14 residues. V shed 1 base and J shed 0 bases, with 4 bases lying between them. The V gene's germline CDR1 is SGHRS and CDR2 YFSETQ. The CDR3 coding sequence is TGCGCCAGCAGCTTGAGTGCAACTAATGAAAAACTGTTTTTT. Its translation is CASSLSATNEKLFF.

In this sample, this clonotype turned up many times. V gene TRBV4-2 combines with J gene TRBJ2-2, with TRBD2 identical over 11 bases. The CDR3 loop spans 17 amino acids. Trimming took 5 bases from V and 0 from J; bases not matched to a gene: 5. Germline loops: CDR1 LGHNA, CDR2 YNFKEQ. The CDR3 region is CASSKTSGGANTGELFF. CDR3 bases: TGTGCCAGCAGCAAAACTAGCGGGGGCGCGAACACCGGGGAGCTGTTTTTT.

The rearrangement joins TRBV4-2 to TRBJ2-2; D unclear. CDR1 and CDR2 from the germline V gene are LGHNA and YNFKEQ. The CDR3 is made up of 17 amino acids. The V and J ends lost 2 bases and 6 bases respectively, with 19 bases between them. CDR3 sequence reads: CASSQYTSNIESGELFF. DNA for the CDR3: TGTGCCAGCAGCCAATATACTTCAAATATTGAATCCGGGGAGCTGTTTTTT.

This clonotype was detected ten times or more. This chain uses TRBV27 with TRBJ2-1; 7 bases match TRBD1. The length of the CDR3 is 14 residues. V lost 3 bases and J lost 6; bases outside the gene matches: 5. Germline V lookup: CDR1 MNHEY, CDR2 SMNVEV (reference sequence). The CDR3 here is CASSFQRQGNEQFF. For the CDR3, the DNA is TGTGCCAGCAGTTTTCAACGACAGGGCAATGAGCAGTTCTTC.